What follows are 30 T cell receptor beta chains derived from one specimen sequenced in a study of cytomegalovirus exposure and HLA in healthy donors. Assay: immunoSEQ multiplex PCR; the TCRdb copy retains only in-frame clones and omits some. This table holds 200,000 to 250,000 clones, about 93% found once. Sequencing was performed on PBMCs. The origin of the receptors is a woman aged 18 to 35 in good health and CMV-seronegative.

Comments on this clone: Within the sample, other DNA sequences also encode this same CDR3. The chain has TRBV7-9 and TRBJ2-2; no clear D gene. CDR1 is SEHNR and CDR2 is FQNEAQ in the germline V gene (reference sequence). Trimming cost V 1 base and J 6 bases, with 6 bases left between them. This CDR3 is built from 13 residues. The CDR3 DNA reads TGTGCCAGCAGCTTAGGACGGGCCGGGGAGCTGTTTTTT. Amino acids: CASSLGRAGELFF.

V gene TRBV18 combines with J gene TRBJ2-1; 7 bases are a match to TRBD2. The trim removed 6 bases at V and 7 bases at J, leaving 6 bases unmatched. The CDR3 has 13 residues. CDR1 is KGHSH and CDR2 is LQKENI in the germline V gene. CDR3 DNA sequence: TGTGCCAGCTCGGCGGCACTAGCGAATGAGCAGTTCTTC. Translation gives CASSAALANEQFF.

The rearrangement links TRBV27 to TRBJ2-2; no reliable D call. Germline V gene sequence: CDR1 MNHEY, CDR2 SMNVEV (reference sequence). Between the trimmed V and J ends, which lost 7 bases and 7 bases, there was a span of 7 bases. The CDR3 length is 11 residues. In DNA form, the CDR3 reads TGTGCCAGCAAACAGTTCGGGGAGCTGTTTTTT. Encoded protein: CASKQFGELFF.

The chain combines TRBV7-2 with TRBJ2-1; a possible D gene is TRBD2 (6 bases). This CDR3 has 14 residues. V was shortened by 4 bases and J by 4 bases, with 11 bases between the two germline ends. Germline V gene data show CDR1 as SGHTA and CDR2 as FQGNSA. For the CDR3, the DNA is TGTGCCAGCAGCTCGGGAGTTGGTTACAATGAGCAGTTCTTC. Translated: CASSSGVGYNEQFF.

The chain joins TRBV5-1 to TRBJ2-1; 8 bases line up with TRBD1. V was clipped by 1 base and J by 1 base; unmatched bases: 7. The CDR3 runs 17 residues. CDR1 is SGHRS and CDR2 is YFSETQ in the germline V gene. The CDR3 reads CASSLTATGASYNEQFF. The CDR3 DNA sequence: TGCGCCAGCAGCTTGACCGCGACAGGGGCGTCCTACAATGAGCAGTTCTTC.

CDR3 residues: CASSIPGRAEGTEAFF. The CDR3 bases are TGTGCCAGTAGTATTCCCGGCCGGGCCGAGGGAACTGAAGCTTTCTTT. The chain combines TRBV19 with TRBJ1-1; no reliable D call. The germline V gene encodes CDR1 LNHDA and CDR2 SQIVND (reference sequence). The CDR3 totals 16 residues. Trimming shortened V by 3 bases and J by 5 bases, and 19 bases separated the two germline ends.

This sequence joins TRBV18 and TRBJ1-5; tentative D call: TRBD1 (5 bases). This CDR3 is built from 14 residues. The V end was cut by 5 bases, the J end by 7 bases, with 15 bases between. CDR1 and CDR2 from the germline V gene are KGHSH and LQKENI. The CDR3 DNA is TGTGCCAGCTCAGTGGGAGGGGTAGGACAGCCCCAGCATTTT. Translation gives CASSVGGVGQPQHF.

The V call is TRBV5-1, the J call TRBJ1-2, with D unresolved. The CDR3 has 15 residues. Germline V gives CDR1 SGHRS, CDR2 YFSETQ. Trimming took off 5 bases at V and 5 bases at J, with 19 bases between the two ends. CDR3 sequence: CASRLNQRGRYGYTF. CDR3 nucleotide sequence: TGCGCCAGCAGGTTAAATCAAAGAGGGAGGTATGGCTACACCTTC.

The chain employs TRBV6-1 and TRBJ2-1; no definite D call. From germline, CDR1 is MNHNS and CDR2 SASEGT. Trimming removed 4 bases at V and 0 bases at J, with 13 bases between. The CDR3 is 16 residues long. The CDR3 reads CASSGAVPGSYNEQFF. CDR3 nucleotides: TGTGCCAGCAGTGGAGCCGTACCAGGCTCCTACAATGAGCAGTTCTTC.

This chain connects TRBV6-1 to TRBJ2-5; D gene ambiguous. Germline-derived CDR1 and CDR2 are MNHNS and SASEGT. Trimming cost V 6 bases and J 4 bases, with 12 bases left between them. This CDR3 is 13 amino acids long. CDR3 residues: CASSLDFGETQYF. In DNA form, the CDR3 reads TGTGCCAGCAGCTTAGATTTCGGAGAGACCCAGTACTTC.

This chain uses TRBV6-6 with TRBJ1-2; D not resolved. Germline CDR1 reads MNHNY; CDR2 reads SVGAGI (reference sequence). The CDR3 is 15 residues long. The V end lost 3 bases, the J end lost 8 bases, and 19 bases lay between the germline ends. The CDR3 DNA is TGTGCCAGCAGTTATCCGAGTGGAGGCCTGAGCGGCTACACCTTC. Its protein is CASSYPSGGLSGYTF.

The chain employs TRBV11-2 and TRBJ1-1; the D gene is possibly TRBD1 (5 bases). There are 15 residues in the CDR3. V was shortened by 1 base and J by 4 bases, with 13 bases between the two germline ends. The germline V gene has CDR1 SGHAT and CDR2 FQNNGV. In DNA form, the CDR3 reads TGTGCCAGCAGCTTAGTTTCAGGGTTTACCACTGAAGCTTTCTTT. Translation gives CASSLVSGFTTEAFF.

The chain employs TRBV9 and TRBJ2-4, with 9 bases aligning to TRBD2. The V segment lost 3 bases and the J segment 5 bases; nucleotides outside the gene matches: 6. This CDR3 region has 15 residues. In germline, CDR1 is SGDLS, CDR2 YYNGEE. The CDR3 nucleotides read TGTGCCAGCAGCGGTAGCGGGAGTGTGGAAAACATTCAGTACTTC. Its translation: CASSGSGSVENIQYF.

The chain joins TRBV15 to TRBJ1-5; TRBD1 matches at 7 bases. Losses at the gene ends were 0 bases for V and 7 bases for J; bases not matched to a gene: 9. This CDR3 is built from 16 residues. Per germline, CDR1 LNHNV and CDR2 YYDKDF (reference sequence). In DNA form, the CDR3 reads TGTGCCACCAGCAGAGATCCAGGGGGTGGAGACCAGCCCCAGCATTTT. It encodes CATSRDPGGGDQPQHF.

The rearrangement joins TRBV29-1 to TRBJ2-2; weak D call: TRBD1 (6 bases). V was trimmed by 6 bases and J by 5 bases, leaving 10 bases between them. Looked up from germline, CDR1 is SQVTM and CDR2 is ANQGSEA. The CDR3 runs 12 residues. The CDR3: CSVATGTGELFF. The CDR3 DNA sequence: TGCAGCGTGGCGACAGGTACCGGGGAGCTGTTTTTT.

J is TRBJ2-7 and V is TRBV10-2; 7 positions match TRBD2. The CDR3 length is 14 residues. The V gene end was trimmed by 3 bases and the J gene end by 4 bases; junction bases not matched to a gene: 6. The germline V gene encodes CDR1 WSHSY and CDR2 SAAADI. The CDR3 here is CASSEGGSRYEQYF. The CDR3 DNA follows: TGCGCCAGCAGTGAAGGCGGGAGTAGGTACGAGCAGTACTTC.

This clone was observed once. V usage is TRBV28 and J usage is TRBJ2-1; possible D gene TRBD1, 5 bases. CDR3 length: 13 amino acids. Trimming stripped 3 bases from V and 7 bases from J, with 10 bases between. Germline V CDR1 and CDR2: MDHEN, SYDVKM. The DNA of the CDR3 is TGTGCCAGCAGTTTGGACAACAAAAATGAGCAGTTCTTC. Translated: CASSLDNKNEQFF.

The chain employs TRBV5-1 and TRBJ2-7, with D unclear. Germline CDR1 SGHRS, CDR2 YFSETQ. The CDR3 spans 14 residues. V was pared by 4 bases and J by 4 bases, with 15 bases between. CDR3 in amino acids: CASSRGFDSYEQYF. CDR3 in DNA: TGCGCCAGCAGCCGTGGATTTGACTCGTACGAGCAGTACTTC.

The rearrangement joins TRBV12-1 to TRBJ1-5. TRBV12-1 is described as a pseudogene. This CDR3 spans 15 amino acids. In nucleotides, the CDR3 is TGTGCCAGCAGCTTCACATTGCGGGGTAATCAGCCCCAGCATTTT. Amino acids: CASSFTLRGNQPQHF.

The V gene is TRBV7-3, the J gene TRBJ2-5, with D possibly TRBD2 on 5 matching bases. CDR1 and CDR2 from the germline V gene are SGHTA and FQGTGA. The CDR3 has 16 residues. V was trimmed by 2 bases and J by 4 bases, leaving 17 bases between them. CDR3 nucleotides: TGTGCCAGCAGCTTACTGGGAGAGACTTTGGGAGAGACCCAGTACTTC. This sequence encodes CASSLLGETLGETQYF.

This clone is a singleton in its sample. The genes are TRBV18 and TRBJ2-3; 8 nucleotides align to TRBD2. This CDR3 has 16 amino acids. Germline V gene lookup returns CDR1 KGHSH and CDR2 LQKENI. With 2 bases clipped from V and 1 base from J, the junction kept 5 bases outside the gene matches. CDR3 nucleotides: TGTGCCAGCTCACCATTGACAGCGGGGGGCACAGATACGCAGTATTTT. Translation: CASSPLTAGGTDTQYF.

This sequence joins TRBV6-5 and TRBJ2-7, with D possibly matching TRBD2 (6 bases). The CDR3 loop spans 15 amino acids. The germline gives CDR1 MNHEY, CDR2 SVGAGI. Trimming removed 6 bases at V and 1 base at J, with 16 bases between. CDR3: CASRVGSMASYEQYF. The CDR3, as DNA: TGTGCCAGCAGAGTCGGGAGTATGGCTTCCTACGAGCAGTACTTC.

The chain combines TRBV28 with TRBJ2-3; TRBD1 agrees at 7 bases. CDR1 and CDR2 from the germline V gene are MDHEN and SYDVKM. The CDR3 is 19 amino acids. Trimming took 4 bases from V and 0 from J; bases not matched to a gene: 16. DNA for the CDR3: TGTGCCAGCAGTTCCACTCCCCAGGGACAGACAACTAGCACAGATACGCAGTATTTT. Encoded protein: CASSSTPQGQTTSTDTQYF.

The CDR3 DNA reads TGCGCCAGCAGCTTGGGGTCGGCTAGCGGGAGTCGGGAGCTGTTTTTT. Protein product: CASSLGSASGSRELFF. The genes are TRBV5-1 and TRBJ2-2, with TRBD2 matching 10 bases. The CDR3 is 16 residues long. In germline, CDR1 is SGHRS, CDR2 YFSETQ. Germline trimming cut 0 bases from V and 9 bases from J; bases unmatched to any gene: 8.

This clone occurred once. CDR3 in DNA: TGTGCCAGCAGCCTATTAGGGAGGTTTGACGAGCAGTACTTC. It yields the protein CASSLLGRFDEQYF. The chain employs TRBV11-2 and TRBJ2-7; D may be TRBD2 (6 bases). The CDR3 covers 14 residues. The ends were cut back, 5 bases at V and 5 bases at J, with 16 bases in the middle. Germline V lookup: CDR1 SGHAT, CDR2 FQNNGV.

This rearrangement joins TRBV6-5 to TRBJ2-2; TRBD2 matches at 10 bases. The CDR3 has 15 residues. In germline, CDR1 is MNHEY, CDR2 SVGAGI. V was pared by 3 bases and J by 6 bases, with 4 bases of the junction left unmatched. CDR3 protein: CASSYLAGDPGELFF. CDR3 sequence (DNA): TGTGCCAGCAGTTATCTAGCGGGAGACCCCGGGGAGCTGTTTTTT.

This clone came up a few times. This chain joins TRBV2 and TRBJ1-2; TRBD1 aligns across 7 bases. The CDR3 runs to 13 residues. Germline CDR1 and CDR2: SNHLY and FYNNEI. With 4 bases clipped from V and 8 bases from J, the junction kept 7 bases outside the gene matches. CDR3 sequence reads: CASSGTGVGGYTF. CDR3 bases: TGTGCCAGCAGTGGGACAGGCGTCGGAGGCTACACCTTC.

CDR3 nucleotide sequence: TGTGCCAGCTCACCACCACCCGGGGGATCGAACACCGGGGAGCTGTTTTTT. It specifies CASSPPPGGSNTGELFF. The rearrangement links TRBV18 to TRBJ2-2; D may be TRBD2 (6 bases). Trimming removed 0 bases from V and 0 bases from J, with 11 bases in between. Germline CDR1 and CDR2: KGHSH and LQKENI. CDR3 length: 17 amino acids.

The rearrangement links TRBV9 to TRBJ2-3; 13 nucleotides align to TRBD2. Per germline, CDR1 SGDLS and CDR2 YYNGEE. V trimming: 3 bases; J trimming: 2 bases; junction bases outside the gene matches: 3. CDR3 length: 16 amino acids. The CDR3 sequence is CASSGGLAGNTDTQYF. The CDR3 DNA sequence: TGTGCCAGCAGCGGGGGACTAGCGGGGAACACAGATACGCAGTATTTT.

In DNA form, the CDR3 reads TGTGCCAGCTCATTTGGAGGCTATGGCTACACCTTC. It specifies CASSFGGYGYTF. The chain recombines TRBV18 with TRBJ1-2; D unresolved. The CDR3 runs 12 residues. V lost 5 bases and J 4 bases, leaving 8 bases between the germline ends. CDR1 is KGHSH, CDR2 LQKENI, per germline.